This T cell receptor beta chain was profiled in a study of OX40 agonist ivuxolimab in advanced cancers. Overall study: The drug used for patients, ivuxolimab, was an agonistic anti-OX40 (CD134) antibody. General study points: Researchers report that CD8+ T cells had, on average, more expanded clones than CD4+.

CDR3 length: 14 amino acids. Germline CDR1 and CDR2: KGHSH and LQKENI. V gave up 6 bases and J gave up 7 bases; unmatched junction bases: 8. Worth noting for this clone: Its target is unknown.

Blood sampling took place at baseline, cycle 4 day 1, and cycle 7 day 1. Libraries were prepared by immunoSEQ multiplex PCR; TCRdb keeps only in-frame clonotypes and omits some of them. The table records 68,000 or so clones, about 82% of them present only once. The sequences come from CD4+ or CD8+ T cells sorted from blood, collected in a trial of the OX40 agonist ivuxolimab. The TCR comes from an adult with an advanced solid tumor such as melanoma, head and neck, liver or kidney cancer. The chain joins TRBV18 to TRBJ2-1, with TRBD2 matching 8 bases. The CDR3 here is CASSDGGARNEQFF. CDR3 nucleotides: TGTGCCAGCTCGGACGGGGGGGCCCGGAATGAGCAGTTCTTC.